This TCR beta chain was sequenced in a study of cytomegalovirus exposure and HLA in healthy donors. Study-wide findings and caveats: Cytomegalovirus status, reportedly, was diagnosed with high specificity and sensitivity by the classifier. Most observed TCR sequences were rare, whereas some public TCRs were detected in many donors. Productive status was seen about 90% or about 30% of the time for most TCR beta V segments in an earlier analysis.

The V gene lost 0 bases and the J gene lost 0 bases, with 7 bases spanning the gap. Germline V gene lookup returns CDR1 SGDLS and CDR2 YYNGEE. The CDR3 spans 15 residues. PCR was performed using 60 Vbeta and 13 Jbeta primers. Original processing methods: Counted up in a later analysis, unique TCR beta chains came to about 83 million, with roughly 11 million shared. Clones were sequenced by immunoSEQ multiplex PCR, and TCRdb holds only the in-frame ones, with some missing. That table gives V, J and clone size, and the DNA gave D and trimming. The sample has some 130,000 clones, around 75% seen once. On this clone: Its antigen remains unidentified.

This TCR was recovered from a female donor in good health and CMV-seronegative. Source material: PBMCs. This sequence joins TRBV9 and TRBJ2-1, with a tentative D call TRBD2 (6 bases). The CDR3 loop reads CASSVVGSSYNEQFF. CDR3 sequence (DNA): TGTGCCAGCAGCGTAGTCGGGAGCTCCTACAATGAGCAGTTCTTC.